The 22 T cell receptor beta chains listed next were all sequenced from one sample in a study of blood T cell repertoires in COVID-19. Data came from immunoSEQ multiplex PCR; TCRdb stores just in-frame clones and leaves some out. The sample shows 68,000 or so clones, more than 70% of them seen only once. What was sequenced was peripheral blood. The receptors come from a man in his fifties with acute or convalescent COVID-19.

This chain joins TRBV13 and TRBJ2-1; 12 bases fit TRBD1. The CDR3 spans 17 residues. The ends lost 5 bases at V and 10 bases at J; junction bases unmatched: 15. Germline CDR1 PRHDT, CDR2 FYEKMQ (reference sequence). The CDR3 nucleotides read TGTGCCAGCAGCCTAACGCCGGGACAGGGGGCGCCCTACGAGCAGTTCTTC. Translated, it gives CASSLTPGQGAPYEQFF.

The rearrangement links TRBV19 to TRBJ2-7, with 9 bases aligning to TRBD2. The CDR3 consists of 15 residues. Germline V gene lookup returns CDR1 LNHDA and CDR2 SQIVND (reference sequence). The trim removed 3 bases at V and 5 bases at J, leaving 8 bases unmatched. The CDR3, as DNA: TGTGCCAGTAGTATCTTGGCGGGAGGGCCCCACGAGCAGTACTTC. Amino acids: CASSILAGGPHEQYF.

V and J are TRBV7-3 and TRBJ1-1; tentatively, D is TRBD1 (5 bases). The CDR3 totals 13 residues. Germline assignment: CDR1 SGHTA and CDR2 FQGTGA. The germline V and J ends were trimmed by 3 bases and 4 bases, with 9 bases remaining between them. CDR3 sequence: CASSFGGATEAFF. CDR3 in DNA: TGTGCCAGCAGCTTCGGGGGTGCCACTGAAGCTTTCTTT.

This chain connects TRBV5-1 to TRBJ1-2, with unresolved D. Germline V gives CDR1 SGHRS, CDR2 YFSETQ. Trimming cost V 7 bases and J 4 bases, with 17 bases left between them. The CDR3 has 14 residues. Here the CDR3 DNA reads TGCGCCAGCGGCCCAGACGGAGGTATCTATGGCTACACCTTC. Translating it yields CASGPDGGIYGYTF.

V usage is TRBV6-5 and J usage is TRBJ1-1; 9 bases align to TRBD1. The CDR3 is 15 amino acids. Germline V gene lookup returns CDR1 MNHEY and CDR2 SVGAGI. V was clipped by 6 bases and J by 5 bases; unmatched bases: 10. CDR3 region: CASRSPGQGWTEAFF. CDR3 coding DNA: TGTGCCAGCAGATCCCCGGGACAGGGATGGACTGAAGCTTTCTTT.

This chain links TRBV30 with TRBJ1-5; 8 bases fit TRBD1. V lost 2 bases, J lost 2 bases, and 11 bases stayed unmatched. The CDR3 consists of 17 residues. The germline gives CDR1 GTSNPN, CDR2 SVGIG (reference sequence). The CDR3 nucleotides read TGTGCCTGGAGTCCTATAGGACAGGGCTTCGGCAATCAGCCCCAGCATTTT. Protein: CAWSPIGQGFGNQPQHF.

This clone was counted once. The chain couples TRBV30 to TRBJ1-6; tentatively, D is TRBD1 (5 bases). CDR1 and CDR2 (germline): GTSNPN, SVGIG (reference sequence). This CDR3 contains 13 residues. Deletions cut 4 bases from V and 5 bases from J, with 9 bases between. The CDR3 is CAWTRQNNSPLHF. DNA of the CDR3: TGTGCCTGGACAAGACAGAATAATTCACCCCTCCACTTT.

The chain carries TRBV6-5 and TRBJ2-7; 8 nucleotides align to TRBD1. The V gene end was trimmed by 6 bases and the J gene end by 7 bases; junction bases not matched to a gene: 14. From germline, CDR1 is MNHEY and CDR2 SVGAGI. The CDR3 totals 15 residues. CDR3 DNA sequence: TGTGCCAGCAGCATAATGGGACAGGTTGTGGTTGAGCAGTACTTC. Encoded protein: CASSIMGQVVVEQYF.

This chain connects TRBV6-5 to TRBJ1-5; 7 nucleotides align to TRBD1. The V gene end was trimmed by 9 bases and the J gene end by 3 bases; junction bases not matched to a gene: 5. The V gene's germline CDR1 is MNHEY and CDR2 SVGAGI. The CDR3 has 13 residues. CDR3 bases: TGTGCCAGTCAGGGGGAGATCAATCAGCCCCAGCATTTT. Protein product: CASQGEINQPQHF.

The chain couples TRBV6-1 to TRBJ2-3, with unresolved D. CDR3 length: 13 amino acids. Per the germline V gene, CDR1 is MNHNS and CDR2 is SASEGT. Trimming shortened V by 5 bases and J by 0 bases, and 6 bases separated the two germline ends. CDR3 DNA: TGTGCCAGCAGTACCTACAGCACAGATACGCAGTATTTT. Amino acid sequence: CASSTYSTDTQYF.

The rearrangement uses TRBV9 and TRBJ2-7, with unresolved D. Trimming removed 1 base at V and 0 bases at J, with 8 bases between. CDR3 length equals 14 residues. Germline V gene lookup returns CDR1 SGDLS and CDR2 YYNGEE. CDR3 DNA: TGTGCCAGCAGCGTATGGGCCAACTCCTACGAGCAGTACTTC. Residues: CASSVWANSYEQYF.

The chain couples TRBV11-3 to TRBJ2-1; TRBD2 aligns across 8 bases. The CDR3 is made up of 15 amino acids. Germline V CDR1 and CDR2: SGHNT, YENEEA. After removal of 3 bases from V and 0 bases from J, the junction contained 1 base not matched to a gene. For the CDR3, the DNA is TGTGCCAGCAGCTTTAGCGGGGACTCCTACAATGAGCAGTTCTTC. Its protein is CASSFSGDSYNEQFF. Filled out from reference TRBV11-3 and TRBJ2-1, the complete variable domain reads EAGVVQSPRYKIIEKKQPVAFWCNPISGHNTLYWYLQNLGQGPELLIRYENEEAVDDSQLPKDRFSAERLKGVDSTLKIQPAELGDSAVYLCASSFSGDSYNEQFFGPGTRLTVL.

J is TRBJ1-4 and V is TRBV28, with D perhaps matching TRBD1 (6 bases). Trimming removed 4 bases at V and 10 bases at J, with 19 bases between. The length of the CDR3 is 15 residues. Germline CDR1 and CDR2: MDHEN and SYDVKM. The CDR3 DNA sequence: TGTGCCAGCAGTTCTCTCAGGGGATTCAGCGGAAAACTGTTTTTT. This encodes CASSSLRGFSGKLFF.

The V and J genes are TRBV11-2 and TRBJ1-6, with 8 bases lining up with TRBD1. Per the germline V gene, CDR1 is SGHAT and CDR2 is FQNNGV. V dropped 9 bases and J dropped 7; count of bases not matched to a gene: 8. This CDR3 comprises 14 residues. CDR3 sequence: CASKPTGANSPLHF. The CDR3 coding sequence is TGTGCCAGTAAACCGACAGGGGCCAATTCACCCCTCCACTTT.

The gene calls are TRBV5-6 and TRBJ1-4; D not certain. The germline V gene encodes CDR1 SGHDT and CDR2 YYEEEE. Trimming shortened V by 3 bases and J by 8 bases, and 11 bases separated the two germline ends. The CDR3 runs 13 residues. DNA for the CDR3: TGTGCCAGCAGCTCCCGGGTGAAGGAAAAACTGTTTTTT. Translation: CASSSRVKEKLFF. The whole variable domain, remainder taken from reference TRBV5-6 and TRBJ1-4, is DAGVTQSPTHLIKTRGQQVTLRCSPKSGHDTVSWYQQALGQGPQFIFQYYEEEERQRGNFPDRFSGHQFPNYSSELNVNALLLGDSALYLCASSSRVKEKLFFGSGTQLSVL.

This rearrangement joins TRBV24-1 to TRBJ2-3; 10 positions match TRBD2. Germline lookup yields CDR1 KGHDR and CDR2 SFDVKD. The CDR3 extends over 15 amino acids. With 8 bases clipped from V and 4 bases from J, the junction kept 8 bases outside the gene matches. The CDR3 region has the DNA TGTGCCACCACGGAAGCGGGAGGGCCTTCAGATACGCAGTATTTT. It specifies CATTEAGGPSDTQYF.

This chain links TRBV3-1 (or the pseudogene TRBV3-2) with TRBJ2-7; 11 bases line up with TRBD1. The CDR3 runs to 16 residues. The germline gives CDR1 LGHDT, CDR2 YNNKEL (reference sequence). V was pared by 5 bases and J by 4 bases, with 10 bases of the junction left unmatched. This CDR3 is CASSGRDRGFGYEQYF. CDR3 DNA: TGTGCCAGCAGCGGCCGGGACAGGGGGTTTGGGTACGAGCAGTACTTC.

CDR3 amino acids: CASNLQGPTEAFF. The CDR3 DNA reads as TGTGCCAGCAACTTACAGGGACCCACTGAAGCTTTCTTT. The gene calls are TRBV28 and TRBJ1-1, with D possibly being TRBD1 (6 bases). The CDR3 spans 13 residues. CDR1 and CDR2 from the germline V gene are MDHEN and SYDVKM. The ends were cut back, 7 bases at V and 4 bases at J, with 13 bases in the middle.

The V call is TRBV19, the J call TRBJ1-3; a weak D match, TRBD1 (5 bases). CDR1 is LNHDA, CDR2 SQIVND, per germline (reference sequence). CDR3 length equals 18 residues. The V and J ends lost 7 bases and 0 bases respectively, with 22 bases between them. The CDR3 nucleotides are TGTGCCAGTATCGCGTGGGGTCGCGCAGGGTCCTCTGGAAACACCATATATTTT. Amino acids: CASIAWGRAGSSGNTIYF.

The gene calls are TRBV2 and TRBJ2-5; TRBD1 aligns across 7 bases. The junction had 14 bases not matched to a gene; V was cut back by 8 bases and J by 5 bases. The CDR3 totals 15 residues. CDR1 and CDR2 from the germline V gene are SNHLY and FYNNEI. CDR3 nucleotide sequence: TGTGCCAGCGGGGAACAGGGGATGAAGGAGGAGACCCAGTACTTC. As protein: CASGEQGMKEETQYF. Variable domain in full (rest from reference TRBV2 and TRBJ2-5): EPEVTQTPSHQVTQMGQEVILRCVPISNHLYFYWYRQILGQKVEFLVSFYNNEISEKSEIFDDQFSVERPDGSNFTLKIRSTKLEDSAMYFCASGEQGMKEETQYFGPGTRLLVL.

This clone has just a few counts. The chain carries TRBV28 and TRBJ1-4; D is uncertain. Germline-derived CDR1 and CDR2 are MDHEN and SYDVKM. V shed 3 bases and J shed 4 bases, with 3 bases lying between them. This CDR3 has 12 amino acids. The CDR3 DNA is TGTGCCAGCAGTTTTAGTAATGAAAAACTGTTTTTT. As protein: CASSFSNEKLFF. Filled out from reference TRBV28 and TRBJ1-4, the complete variable domain reads DVKVTQSSRYLVKRTGEKVFLECVQDMDHENMFWYRQDPGLGLRLIYFSYDVKMKEKGDIPEGYSVSREKKERFSLILESASTNQTSMYLCASSFSNEKLFFGSGTQLSVL.

The chain is built from TRBV30 and TRBJ1-4; D may be TRBD1 (5 bases). The CDR3 runs to 13 residues. Trimming cost V 8 bases and J 7 bases, with 17 bases left between them. The germline V gene encodes CDR1 GTSNPN and CDR2 SVGIG (reference sequence). CDR3 residues: CAGHGGGGEKLFF. For the CDR3, the DNA is TGTGCCGGCCACGGGGGGGGTGGTGAAAAACTGTTTTTT.